This TCR beta chain was identified in a study of T cells in Graves' hyperthyroidism and ophthalmopathy. Trimming removed 4 bases from V and 1 base from J; junction bases left unmatched: 8. The CDR3 sequence is 16 residues long. The germline V gene has CDR1 DFQATT and CDR2 SNEGSKA (reference sequence). This clonotype was recorded a few times. Authors of the study amplified TCR beta CDR3 regions from RNA transcripts. A first-round RT-PCR of the TCR CDR3 used the HTBI primer set. TCRdb re-derived calls from the multiplex PCR reads in MiXCR, one entry per CDR3 protein. Among around 760,000 distinct CDR3 sequences listed, roughly a third were seen once. For Graves' hyperthyroidism to be stable, ophthalmopathy could not progress within 18 months. Thyroid ultrasound and orbital computed tomography, with clinical symptoms and serum thyroxine and TRAb, informed diagnoses.

The chain links TRBV20-1 to TRBJ2-5, with 11 nucleotides matching TRBD2. The specimen sequenced was blood. This receptor was obtained from a woman aged 40 to 55 with Graves' hyperthyroidism. As DNA, the CDR3 is TGCAGTGCTATGGGGCTAGCGGGGGGCACCCAAGAGACCCAGTACTTC. As protein: CSAMGLAGGTQETQYF.